What follows are 29 T cell receptor beta chains derived from one specimen sequenced in a study of T cells in Graves' hyperthyroidism and ophthalmopathy. There were TCR beta CDR3 regions amplified from RNA transcripts. A first-round RT-PCR of the TCR CDR3 used the HTBI primer set. From the multiplex PCR reads, TCRdb called clonotypes with MiXCR, one entry per CDR3 protein. Among roughly 420,000 distinct CDR3 sequences, roughly an eighth were seen once, and the ten largest hold 5% to 6%. The material sequenced was blood. The source of these receptors is a woman between 18 and 29 years old with Graves' hyperthyroidism.

This rearrangement joins TRBV9 to TRBJ2-1, with TRBD1 matching over 9 bases. Germline-derived CDR1 and CDR2 are SGDLS and YYNGEE. The CDR3 runs 15 residues. Germline trimming cut 3 bases from V and 2 bases from J; bases unmatched to any gene: 3. The CDR3 sequence is CASSAGTGTYNEQFF. Here the CDR3 DNA reads TGTGCCAGCAGCGCCGGGACAGGGACCTACAATGAGCAGTTCTTC.

This clonotype occurred many times. This CDR3 is CASRLTSGSRNEQFF. The CDR3 DNA reads TGTGCCAGCAGGCTAACTAGCGGGAGTAGAAATGAGCAGTTCTTC. This rearrangement joins TRBV3-1 to TRBJ2-1; 11 bases are shared with TRBD2. V shed 6 bases, J shed 7 bases, and the junction held 8 bases outside the gene matches. Germline CDR1 is LGHDT and CDR2 is YNNKEL (reference sequence). This CDR3 region has 15 residues.

This clonotype was recorded at least ten times. The J gene is TRBJ2-1, the V gene TRBV7-3; 7 bases are shared with TRBD2. Looked up from germline, CDR1 is SGHTA and CDR2 is FQGTGA. Losses at the gene ends were 2 bases for V and 6 bases for J; bases not matched to a gene: 10. CDR3 length equals 16 residues. In nucleotides, the CDR3 is TGTGCCAGCAGCTTATCTGCGGGGGTCCAGTTCAATGAGCAGTTCTTC. It codes for CASSLSAGVQFNEQFF. Filled out from reference TRBV7-3 and TRBJ2-1, the complete variable domain reads GAGVSQTPSNKVTEKGKYVELRCDPISGHTALYWYRQSLGQGPEFLIYFQGTGAADDSGLPNDRFFAVRPEGSVSTLKIQRTERGDSAVYLCASSLSAGVQFNEQFFGPGTRLTVL.

There are many counts of this clonotype. The chain's CDR3 is CASSEWVVSSYNEQFF. The CDR3 DNA follows: TGTGCCAGCAGTGAATGGGTAGTCAGCTCCTACAATGAGCAGTTCTTC. This rearrangement joins TRBV6-1 to TRBJ2-1; D is unclear. The V and J ends lost 2 bases and 0 bases respectively, with 11 bases between them. This CDR3 has 16 residues. Germline CDR1 MNHNS, CDR2 SASEGT.

As to this clonotype: One end of the junction varies from germline; a read error may be responsible. V is TRBV24-1 and J is TRBJ2-2, with TRBD2 identical over 13 bases. This CDR3 region has 18 residues. Germline V gene lookup returns CDR1 KGHDR and CDR2 SFDVKD. DNA for the CDR3: TGTGCCACCAGTGACCCACTAGCGGGAGGGCCTCGGACCGGGGAGCCGTTTTTT. Residues: CATSDPLAGGPRTGEPFF.

This clonotype was counted many times. The V call is TRBV11-1, the J call TRBJ2-1, with D possibly being TRBD1 (6 bases). This CDR3 region has 16 residues. V lost 5 bases and J 0 bases, leaving 14 bases between the germline ends. CDR1 is SGHAT and CDR2 is FQDESV in the germline V gene (reference sequence). This chain's CDR3 is CASSPRTDSSYNEQFF. The DNA for the CDR3 is TGTGCCAGCAGCCCAAGGACAGATAGCTCCTACAATGAGCAGTTCTTC.

This clonotype has ten or more counts. Mismatch with germline at one junction end may stem from a read error. This chain uses TRBV20-1 with TRBJ1-3, with D unresolved. In germline, CDR1 is DFQATT, CDR2 SNEGSKA (reference sequence). CDR3 length equals 14 residues. CDR3 amino acids: CSASDLSGGHTIYF. The CDR3 DNA reads TGCAGTGCTAGCGACCTCAGTGGTGGACACACCATATATTTT.

This chain connects TRBV4-1 to TRBJ2-7; 8 bases fit TRBD1. V lost 4 bases and J lost 0; bases outside the gene matches: 5. Germline CDR1 MGHRA, CDR2 YSYEKL. The CDR3 is 15 amino acids. For the CDR3, the DNA is TGCGCCAGCAGCCTTAGACAGGGGTCCTCCTACGAGCAGTACTTC. This codes for CASSLRQGSSYEQYF.

This clonotype was seen a few times. J is TRBJ1-4 and V is TRBV7-2, with TRBD1 identical over 11 bases. The CDR3 has 14 amino acids. J lost 6 bases, V lost 6 bases, and 3 bases had no gene match. Per germline, CDR1 SGHTA and CDR2 FQGNSA. The DNA for the CDR3 is TGTGCCAGCAGACGGACAGGGGGCGATGAAAAACTGTTTTTT. This sequence encodes CASRRTGGDEKLFF.

This clonotype came up a few times. V usage is TRBV4-1 and J usage is TRBJ2-1; 10 nucleotides align to TRBD2. CDR1 MGHRA and CDR2 YSYEKL come from the germline V gene. J lost 2 bases, V lost 0 bases, and 4 bases had no gene match. The CDR3 consists of 17 residues. CDR3 sequence (DNA): TGCGCCAGCAGCCAAGATTCTAGCGGGAGTCCCTACAATGAGCAGTTCTTC. It is translated as CASSQDSSGSPYNEQFF.

The sample holds many counts of this clonotype. V gene TRBV20-1 combines with J gene TRBJ2-2; 15 positions agree with TRBD2. V gave up 5 bases and J gave up 1 base; unmatched junction bases: 14. Per the germline V gene, CDR1 is DFQATT and CDR2 is SNEGSKA (reference sequence). This CDR3 contains 20 residues. CDR3 nucleotides: TGCAGTGCTTCAGTAATACCGGGACTAGCGGGAGGCCTGAACACCGGGGAGCTGTTTTTT. Amino acids: CSASVIPGLAGGLNTGELFF.

This clonotype was seen many times. V and J are TRBV12-3 or TRBV12-4 and TRBJ1-1; TRBD1 might be the D (5 bases). V was clipped by 6 bases and J by 0 bases, with 11 bases between them. This CDR3 spans 14 amino acids. The CDR3 DNA follows: TGTGCCAGCAGGGTGGGGCCGGTGAACACTGAAGCTTTCTTT. Amino acids: CASRVGPVNTEAFF.

This clonotype has a handful of counts. The chain joins TRBV9 to TRBJ2-7; TRBD2 agrees at 10 bases. Trimming at V came to 3 bases and at J to 2 bases, leaving 5 bases not matched to a gene. The CDR3 loop spans 15 amino acids. Germline lookup yields CDR1 SGDLS and CDR2 YYNGEE. The CDR3: CASSARTSGPYEQYF. Here the CDR3 DNA reads TGTGCCAGCAGCGCAAGGACTAGCGGTCCCTACGAGCAGTACTTC.

This clonotype was observed many times. This rearrangement joins TRBV7-9 to TRBJ2-3, with D unclear. The length of the CDR3 is 14 residues. V lost 1 base and J 8 bases, leaving 13 bases between the germline ends. Looked up from germline, CDR1 is SEHNR and CDR2 is FQNEAQ (reference sequence). CDR3 nucleotide sequence: TGTGCCAGCAGCTTAGTTACTACTAAGGGTACGCAGTATTTT. It translates to CASSLVTTKGTQYF.

In this sample, this clonotype turned up many times. The chain combines TRBV11-1 with TRBJ2-1; tentative D call: TRBD1 (6 bases). V was cut by 6 bases and J by 4 bases, with 16 bases left in between. Germline CDR1 SGHAT, CDR2 FQDESV (reference sequence). The CDR3 contains 15 residues. The CDR3 protein is CASRLQGSSYNEQFF. The CDR3 DNA reads as TGTGCCAGCAGGTTACAGGGATCCTCTTACAATGAGCAGTTCTTC.

This clonotype was recorded many times. This rearrangement joins TRBV29-1 to TRBJ1-1, with TRBD1 as a possible D gene (6 bases). V dropped 3 bases and J dropped 12 bases, with 11 bases sitting between them. The CDR3 contains 10 residues. The V gene's germline CDR1 is SQVTM and CDR2 ANQGSEA. The CDR3 spells CSVDWGQPFF. Written as DNA, the CDR3 is TGCAGCGTTGACTGGGGGCAACCTTTCTTT. Using reference TRBV29-1 and TRBJ1-1 for the parts outside the CDR3, the full variable domain is SAVISQKPSRDICQRGTSLTIQCQVDSQVTMMFWYRQQPGQSLTLIATANQGSEATYESGFVIDKFPISRPNLTFSTLTVSNMSPEDSSIYLCSVDWGQPFFGQGTRLTVV.

This clonotype was counted at least ten times. This could be a read error, since a much larger clone is one nucleotide away. The rearrangement joins TRBV7-2 to TRBJ2-1; D unresolved. CDR1 is SGHTA and CDR2 is FQGNSA in the germline V gene. V lost 2 bases, J lost 0 bases, and 11 bases lay in between. The CDR3 loop spans 16 amino acids. DNA for the CDR3: TGTGCCAGCAGCTTAACGGCCGGAAGCTCCTACAATGAGCAGTTCTTC. It encodes CASSLTAGSSYNEQFF.

This sequence joins TRBV7-9 and TRBJ2-7; TRBD2 matches at 12 bases. CDR1 and CDR2 from the germline V gene are SEHNR and FQNEAQ (reference sequence). The CDR3 spans 24 residues. Germline trimming cut 2 bases from V and 2 bases from J; bases unmatched to any gene: 28. The CDR3 coding sequence is TGTGCCAGCAGCTTACCGACCCCTCTAGCGGGAGGGAAATATGGACAAAGAGGGGCCTACGAGCAGTACTTC. It encodes CASSLPTPLAGGKYGQRGAYEQYF.

This clonotype was seen at least ten times. The chain joins TRBV2 to TRBJ1-1; D is unclear. This CDR3 is built from 11 residues. CDR1 is SNHLY, CDR2 FYNNEI, per germline. Between the trimmed V and J ends, which lost 6 bases and 6 bases, there was a span of 8 bases. The CDR3 sequence: CASRVYAEAFF. DNA of the CDR3: TGTGCCAGCAGGGTCTACGCTGAAGCTTTCTTT.

This clonotype was seen more than once but under ten times. V and J are TRBV5-8 and TRBJ2-1; D is possibly TRBD2 (5 bases). CDR1 SGHTS and CDR2 YDEGEE come from the germline V gene. V lost 0 bases, J lost 0 bases, and 13 bases lay in between. The CDR3 extends over 17 amino acids. The CDR3 loop is CASSLEIARSSYNEQFF. CDR3 in DNA: TGTGCCAGCAGCTTGGAGATAGCGCGGAGCTCCTACAATGAGCAGTTCTTC.

The chain employs TRBV5-1 and TRBJ2-5; 9 nucleotides match TRBD2. The CDR3 contains 19 residues. From germline, CDR1 is SGHRS and CDR2 YFSETQ. V lost 4 bases, J lost 0 bases, and 16 bases stayed unmatched. CDR3 residues: CASSLKLAGVRQYQETQYF. The CDR3 DNA sequence: TGCGCCAGCAGCCTGAAATTAGCGGGAGTTCGCCAGTACCAAGAGACCCAGTACTTC.

J is TRBJ2-5 and V is TRBV29-1; TRBD1 agrees at 7 bases. Per the germline V gene, CDR1 is SQVTM and CDR2 is ANQGSEA. V was pared by 7 bases and J by 1 base, with 9 bases of the junction left unmatched. The CDR3 covers 14 residues. The CDR3 sequence: CSARTGKPQETQYF. The CDR3 DNA follows: TGCAGCGCTCGGACAGGAAAGCCCCAAGAGACCCAGTACTTC.

This clonotype was seen repeatedly, ten times or more. V usage is TRBV20-1 and J usage is TRBJ2-5; no clear D gene. CDR1 is DFQATT, CDR2 SNEGSKA, per germline (reference sequence). CDR3 length: 12 amino acids. V gave up 0 bases and J gave up 2 bases, with 4 bases separating them. CDR3 protein: CSARDRQETQYF. DNA for the CDR3: TGCAGTGCTAGAGACAGACAAGAGACCCAGTACTTC.

As concerns this clonotype: At one end, the junction sequence differs from germline, possibly due to a read error. The CDR3 region is CSATTGRNTEAFF. Here the CDR3 DNA reads TGCAGCGCTACGACAGGGAGGAACACTGAAGCATTCTTT. The rearrangement links TRBV29-1 to TRBJ1-1, with 7 bases lining up with TRBD1. Per germline, CDR1 SQVTM and CDR2 ANQGSEA. The CDR3 length is 13 residues.

This clonotype was counted many times. The V call is TRBV4-3, the J call TRBJ1-1; D uncertain. V was trimmed by 2 bases and J by 8 bases, leaving 15 bases between them. The V gene's germline CDR1 is LGHNA and CDR2 YSLEER. This CDR3 has 14 residues. The CDR3 sequence: CASSQSPRAGEAFF. As DNA, the CDR3 is TGCGCCAGCAGCCAAAGTCCCCGCGCGGGGGAAGCTTTCTTT.

This clonotype occurred many times. The chain uses TRBV5-1 and TRBJ2-4; D call uncertain. Looked up from germline, CDR1 is SGHRS and CDR2 is YFSETQ. V lost 5 bases and J 7 bases, leaving 10 bases between the germline ends. This CDR3 spans 12 amino acids. Here the CDR3 reads CASRSEANIQYF. The CDR3 DNA reads as TGCGCCAGCAGGAGCGAGGCGAACATTCAGTACTTC.

The rearrangement uses TRBV9 and TRBJ2-7; D is ambiguous. CDR1 is SGDLS and CDR2 is YYNGEE in the germline V gene. The V end was cut by 1 base, the J end by 6 bases, with 20 bases between. The length of the CDR3 is 16 residues. CDR3 sequence (DNA): TGTGCCAGCAGCGTACAACCCTTGGGGTCTGTCGGCGAGCAGTACTTC. Its translation is CASSVQPLGSVGEQYF.

This clonotype was counted at least ten times. This chain uses TRBV6-1 with TRBJ2-5; 11 nucleotides agree with TRBD2. This CDR3 is built from 15 residues. J gave up 11 bases and V 7 bases, and 15 bases lay outside the gene matches. Germline CDR1 and CDR2: MNHNS and SASEGT. The CDR3 sequence: CASILGLAGGRPQYF. CDR3 coding DNA: TGTGCCAGCATCCTTGGTCTAGCGGGAGGCCGTCCACAGTACTTC.

The sample holds many counts of this clonotype. The chain links TRBV18 to TRBJ1-3; 7 bases line up with TRBD1. Losses at the gene ends were 6 bases for V and 2 bases for J; bases not matched to a gene: 7. The CDR3 loop spans 15 amino acids. Germline V lookup: CDR1 KGHSH, CDR2 LQKENI. CDR3 sequence (DNA): TGTGCCAGCTCGCCGCAGGGGGTAACTGGAAACACCATATATTTT. Its protein is CASSPQGVTGNTIYF.